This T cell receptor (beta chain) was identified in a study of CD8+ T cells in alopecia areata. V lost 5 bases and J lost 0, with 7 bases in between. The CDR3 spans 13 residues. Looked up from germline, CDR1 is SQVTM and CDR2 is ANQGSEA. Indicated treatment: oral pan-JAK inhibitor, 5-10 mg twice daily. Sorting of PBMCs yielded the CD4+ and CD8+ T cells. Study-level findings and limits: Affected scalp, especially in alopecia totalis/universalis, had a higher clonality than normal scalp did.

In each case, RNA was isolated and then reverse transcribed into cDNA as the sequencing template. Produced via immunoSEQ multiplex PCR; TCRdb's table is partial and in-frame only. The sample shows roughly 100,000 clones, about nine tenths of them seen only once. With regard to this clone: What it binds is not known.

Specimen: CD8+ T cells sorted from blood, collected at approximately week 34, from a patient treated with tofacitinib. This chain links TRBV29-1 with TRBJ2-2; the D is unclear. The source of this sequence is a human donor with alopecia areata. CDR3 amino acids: CSVRLANTGELFF. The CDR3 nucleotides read TGCAGCGTTAGACTCGCGAACACCGGGGAGCTGTTTTTT.